This T cell receptor (beta chain) was documented in a study of T cell responses to AZD1222 COVID-19 vaccine. TCRdb's table, derived via immunoSEQ multiplex PCR, lists solely in-frame clones and lacks some. The data hold fewer than 200,000 clones, with about 87% observed a single time. Study conclusions and caveats: Mostly white British, mostly female donors; authors suggested clonal diversity may be underestimated. A reported finding is that nearly half of spike-specific TCRs target unmutated variant regions. Scientists sampled the repertoires only once the peak T cell response had passed. The number of AZD1222 recipients seropositive at baseline was only five to seven.

Only one count was recorded for this clone. Its antigen remains unknown. The germline CDR1 and CDR2 sequences are SGHTA and FQGNSA. Trimming pared 1 base from V and 4 bases from J, leaving 10 bases between. This CDR3 spans 14 amino acids. The sample in question was peripheral blood, obtained 28 days after the second dose of the MenACWY control vaccine. The genes are TRBV7-2 and TRBJ1-1, with D maybe TRBD1 (5 bases). This sequence originates from an adult who received the MenACWY meningococcal vaccine as a control. The CDR3 DNA is TGTGCCAGCAGCTTAGACCGGGGGGTCACTGAAGCTTTCTTT. As protein: CASSLDRGVTEAFF. Drawing the rest from reference TRBV7-2 and TRBJ1-1, the complete variable domain is GAGVSQSPSNKVTEKGKDVELRCDPISGHTALYWYRQSLGQGLEFLIYFQGNSAPDKSGLPSDRFSAERTGGSVSTLTIQRTQQEDSAVYLCASSLDRGVTEAFFGQGTRLTVV.